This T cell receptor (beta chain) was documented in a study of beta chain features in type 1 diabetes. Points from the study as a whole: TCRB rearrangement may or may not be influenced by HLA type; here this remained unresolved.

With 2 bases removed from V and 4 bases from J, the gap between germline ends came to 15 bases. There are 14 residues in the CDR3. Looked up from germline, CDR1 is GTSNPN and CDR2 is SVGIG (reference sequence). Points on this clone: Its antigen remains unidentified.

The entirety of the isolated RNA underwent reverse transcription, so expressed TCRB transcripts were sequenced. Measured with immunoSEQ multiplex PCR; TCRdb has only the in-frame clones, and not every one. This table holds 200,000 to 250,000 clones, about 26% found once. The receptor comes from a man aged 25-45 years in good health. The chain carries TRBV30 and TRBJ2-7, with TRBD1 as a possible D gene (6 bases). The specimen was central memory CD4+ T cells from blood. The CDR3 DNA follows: TGTGCCTGGAGTTCCCATATCGGACAGTACGAGCAGTACTTC. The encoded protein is CAWSSHIGQYEQYF.